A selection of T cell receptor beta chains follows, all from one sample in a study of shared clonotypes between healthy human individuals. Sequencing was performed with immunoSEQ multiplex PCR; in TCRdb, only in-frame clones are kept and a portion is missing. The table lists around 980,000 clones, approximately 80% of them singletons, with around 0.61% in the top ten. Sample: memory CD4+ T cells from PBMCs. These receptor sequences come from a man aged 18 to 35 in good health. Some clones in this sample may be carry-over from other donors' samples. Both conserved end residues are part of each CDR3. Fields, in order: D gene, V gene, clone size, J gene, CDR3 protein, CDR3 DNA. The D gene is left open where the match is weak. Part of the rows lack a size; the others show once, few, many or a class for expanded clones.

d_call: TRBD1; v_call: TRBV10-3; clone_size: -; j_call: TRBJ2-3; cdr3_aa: CAISPGQGITDTQYF; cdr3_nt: TGTGCCATCAGTCCGGGACAGGGGATAACAGATACGCAGTATTTT
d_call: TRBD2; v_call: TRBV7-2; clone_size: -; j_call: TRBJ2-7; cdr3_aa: CASSYQRLAGAYEQYF; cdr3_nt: TGTGCCAGCAGCTACCAACGACTAGCGGGAGCCTACGAGCAGTACTTC
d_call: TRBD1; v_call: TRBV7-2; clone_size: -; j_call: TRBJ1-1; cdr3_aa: CASSLGGQSNTEAFF; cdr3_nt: TGTGCCAGCAGCTTAGGGGGACAGTCGAACACTGAAGCTTTCTTT
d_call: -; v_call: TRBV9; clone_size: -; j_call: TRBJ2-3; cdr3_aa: CASSPSGTTDTQYF; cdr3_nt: TGTGCCAGCAGCCCCTCGGGAACCACAGATACGCAGTATTTT
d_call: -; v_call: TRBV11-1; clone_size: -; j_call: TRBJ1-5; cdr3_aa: CASSRTDGQPQHF; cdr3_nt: TGTGCCAGCAGCCGGACAGACGGTCAGCCCCAGCATTTT
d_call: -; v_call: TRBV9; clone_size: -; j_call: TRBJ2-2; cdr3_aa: CASSRFRDSNTGELFF; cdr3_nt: TGTGCCAGCAGCCGTTTCCGGGACTCCAACACCGGGGAGCTGTTTTTT
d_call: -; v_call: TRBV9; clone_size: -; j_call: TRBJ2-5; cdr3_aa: CASSVGFGAGQQETQYF; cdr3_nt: TGTGCCAGCAGCGTAGGATTCGGGGCAGGACAGCAAGAGACCCAGTACTTC
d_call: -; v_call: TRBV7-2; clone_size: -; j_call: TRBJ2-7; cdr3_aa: CASSPQAWAYEQYF; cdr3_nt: TGTGCCAGCAGCCCGCAAGCGTGGGCCTACGAGCAGTACTTC
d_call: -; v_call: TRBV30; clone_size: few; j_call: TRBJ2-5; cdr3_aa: CAWTRDLRETQYF; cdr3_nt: TGTGCCTGGACTCGGGACTTACGAGAGACCCAGTACTTC
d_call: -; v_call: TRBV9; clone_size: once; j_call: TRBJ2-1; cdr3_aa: CASSAQGQGEQFF; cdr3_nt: TGTGCCAGCAGCGCACAGGGCCAGGGTGAGCAGTTCTTC